A single sample gave rise to the 26 T cell receptor beta chains below, sequenced in a study of cytomegalovirus exposure and HLA in healthy donors (dated by TCRdb to 2016 to 2017). Libraries came from the immunoSEQ multiplex PCR assay. For the multiplex PCR, a mixture combining 60 forward primers for TCR Vbeta segments and 13 reverse primers for TCR Jbeta segments was used. This is the immuneACCESS table as TCRdb keeps it, with only in-frame sequences that have V and J called. A part of the clones is gone; compared with another copy, unresolved V genes explain less than half, and the rest is unexplained. The sample table lists 130,000 to 150,000 clones, around 80% of them with a count of one. Of the sample, 2% to 2.5% falls within the top ten clones. Material: PBMCs. Source of these receptors: a man aged 25 to 40 in good health and CMV-seronegative.

The chain has TRBV11-2 and TRBJ1-2; 9 nucleotides line up with TRBD1. The CDR3 covers 16 residues. V trimming: 0 bases; J trimming: 0 bases; junction bases outside the gene matches: 2. Germline CDR1 and CDR2: SGHAT and FQNNGV. The CDR3 DNA follows: TGTGCCAGCAGCTTAGACCGGGACAGGGCTAACTATGGCTACACCTTC. The encoded protein is CASSLDRDRANYGYTF.

V and J are TRBV18 and TRBJ2-5, with TRBD2 as a possible D gene (5 bases). The CDR3 sequence is 14 residues long. Germline V lookup: CDR1 KGHSH, CDR2 LQKENI. V was trimmed by 0 bases and J by 4 bases, leaving 9 bases between them. The CDR3 protein is CASSPPAGRETQYF. DNA of the CDR3: TGTGCCAGCTCACCACCTGCGGGCAGAGAGACCCAGTACTTC.

The V call is TRBV14, the J call TRBJ2-1; 8 bases are shared with TRBD2. Germline V gene data show CDR1 as SGHDN and CDR2 as FVKESK. This CDR3 is 16 amino acids long. The V gene end was trimmed by 5 bases and the J gene end by 5 bases; junction bases not matched to a gene: 11. Here the CDR3 reads CASSESGTSYHNEQFF. The CDR3 DNA reads TGTGCCAGCAGCGAATCCGGGACTAGTTATCACAATGAGCAGTTCTTC.

This chain joins TRBV27 and TRBJ2-7, with TRBD1 as a possible D gene (6 bases). CDR1 MNHEY and CDR2 SMNVEV come from the germline V gene (reference sequence). CDR3 length: 14 amino acids. The V end lost 10 bases, the J end lost 0 bases, and 16 bases lay between the germline ends. Here the CDR3 reads CATAPGASSYEQYF. For the CDR3, the DNA is TGTGCCACCGCCCCAGGGGCGTCCTCCTACGAGCAGTACTTC.

The J gene is TRBJ1-1, the V gene TRBV10-3, with 7 bases aligning to TRBD1. V dropped 6 bases and J dropped 7; count of bases not matched to a gene: 8. The CDR3 is made up of 13 amino acids. The V gene's germline CDR1 is ENHRY and CDR2 SYGVKD. CDR3 sequence (DNA): TGTGCCATCAGCTCACAGGGGAAGGGTGAAGCTTTCTTT. This codes for CAISSQGKGEAFF.

This clone was counted only a few times. V and J are TRBV6-5 and TRBJ2-5, with 7 bases that match TRBD1. Trimming took 5 bases from V and 2 from J; bases not matched to a gene: 5. The CDR3 consists of 14 residues. CDR1 and CDR2 (germline): MNHEY, SVGAGI. CDR3 sequence: CASSNPGQQETQYF. The CDR3, as DNA: TGTGCCAGCAGTAACCCGGGACAGCAAGAGACCCAGTACTTC.

This rearrangement joins TRBV4-2 to TRBJ1-3, with 8 nucleotides matching TRBD1. Germline lookup yields CDR1 LGHNA and CDR2 YNFKEQ. The length of the CDR3 is 15 residues. The V and J ends lost 3 bases and 9 bases, in that order; junction bases with no gene match: 10. CDR3 nucleotides: TGTGCCAGCAGCCAGGAAGGACAGGGTCTAGCCACCATATATTTT. Protein: CASSQEGQGLATIYF.

This clone was seen only once. This sequence joins TRBV7-2 and TRBJ2-1; the match to TRBD2 covers 8 bases. Germline V lookup: CDR1 SGHTA, CDR2 FQGNSA. V was pared by 1 base and J by 6 bases, with 11 bases of the junction left unmatched. This CDR3 spans 17 amino acids. CDR3 nucleotide sequence: TGTGCCAGCAGCTTAGAAGGACTAGCCCTACCTCTCAATGAGCAGTTCTTC. This sequence encodes CASSLEGLALPLNEQFF. Together with reference TRBV7-2 and TRBJ2-1, the CDR3 gives the full variable domain: GAGVSQSPSNKVTEKGKDVELRCDPISGHTALYWYRQSLGQGLEFLIYFQGNSAPDKSGLPSDRFSAERTGGSVSTLTIQRTQQEDSAVYLCASSLEGLALPLNEQFFGPGTRLTVL.

The gene calls are TRBV2 and TRBJ2-7; unclear D gene. Germline CDR1 and CDR2: SNHLY and FYNNEI. This CDR3 region has 12 residues. Trimming shortened V by 8 bases and J by 3 bases, and 11 bases separated the two germline ends. The CDR3 DNA is TGTGCCAGCCTCAGGTTGCACTACGAGCAGTACTTC. Translating it yields CASLRLHYEQYF.

J is TRBJ2-5 and V is TRBV5-4; the D gene is possibly TRBD2 (5 bases). The germline gives CDR1 SGHNT, CDR2 YYREEE (reference sequence). Trimming cost V 2 bases and J 5 bases, with 13 bases left between them. The CDR3 covers 14 residues. CDR3 in DNA: TGTGCCAGCAGCTTAACTAGGACCATGGAGACCCAGTACTTC. It encodes CASSLTRTMETQYF.

The chain combines TRBV19 with TRBJ1-5; D might be TRBD1 (6 bases). The CDR3 loop spans 14 amino acids. V lost 3 bases and J lost 4, with 10 bases in between. Germline CDR1 LNHDA, CDR2 SQIVND (reference sequence). The CDR3 nucleotides are TGTGCCAGTAGTATGAGGGGGGGAAATCAGCCCCAGCATTTT. Translating it yields CASSMRGGNQPQHF.

The chain combines TRBV10-3 with TRBJ1-3; maybe TRBD1 (6 bases). This CDR3 region has 14 residues. Germline CDR1 reads ENHRY; CDR2 reads SYGVKD. The V gene lost 4 bases and the J gene lost 0 bases, with 7 bases spanning the gap. CDR3 protein: CAISGTDSGNTIYF. The CDR3, as DNA: TGTGCCATCAGTGGGACAGACTCTGGAAACACCATATATTTT.

The chain combines TRBV5-1 with TRBJ2-2, with D hard to call. This CDR3 has 14 amino acids. The V end was cut by 0 bases, the J end by 6 bases, with 9 bases between. Germline values: CDR1 SGHRS, CDR2 YFSETQ. CDR3 amino acids: CASSLAQVAGELFF. CDR3 sequence (DNA): TGCGCCAGCAGCTTGGCCCAGGTTGCCGGGGAGCTGTTTTTT.

For this clone: Compared with germline, one end of the junction differs, possibly owing to a read error. The chain uses TRBV7-9 and TRBJ2-7; 7 nucleotides agree with TRBD2. The CDR3 is 16 residues long. Germline values: CDR1 SEHNR, CDR2 FQNEAQ (reference sequence). In DNA, the CDR3 is TGTTCCAGCAGCTCCCCGGGGGGTTGGATGTCCTACGAGCAGTACTTC. The encoded protein is CSSSSPGGWMSYEQYF.

V gene TRBV27 combines with J gene TRBJ2-5; 8 bases agree with TRBD2. CDR3 length: 15 residues. The ends lost 4 bases at V and 5 bases at J; junction bases unmatched: 9. Looked up from germline, CDR1 is MNHEY and CDR2 is SMNVEV (reference sequence). CDR3 residues: CASSSGLAAPETQYF. CDR3 bases: TGTGCCAGCAGTTCCGGACTAGCAGCCCCTGAGACCCAGTACTTC.

A word on this clone: Other DNA sequences in this sample translate to the same CDR3. This chain connects TRBV6-5 to TRBJ2-7; D uncertain. V was clipped by 0 bases and J by 4 bases, with 7 bases between them. The CDR3 contains 13 residues. Germline lookup yields CDR1 MNHEY and CDR2 SVGAGI. The CDR3 sequence: CASSYSRGYEQYF. The CDR3 DNA follows: TGTGCCAGCAGTTACTCGAGAGGTTACGAGCAGTACTTC.

The chain uses TRBV28 and TRBJ1-4, with D perhaps TRBD1 (5 bases). The CDR3 runs 14 residues. V lost 8 bases and J lost 12, with 22 bases in between. Germline lookup yields CDR1 MDHEN and CDR2 SYDVKM. This chain's CDR3 is CASAEQVSFGELFF. The CDR3 DNA reads TGTGCCAGCGCCGAACAGGTGTCGTTTGGGGAACTGTTTTTT.

The V call is TRBV19, the J call TRBJ1-1; perhaps TRBD1 as D (6 bases). CDR3 length: 11 residues. The germline V and J ends were trimmed by 5 bases and 7 bases, with 8 bases remaining between them. Germline CDR1 LNHDA, CDR2 SQIVND (reference sequence). CDR3 loop: CASSRTVEAFF. In nucleotides, the CDR3 is TGTGCCAGTAGTCGGACAGTTGAAGCTTTCTTT.

The rearrangement joins TRBV7-9 to TRBJ2-5; weak D call: TRBD2 (5 bases). Trimming pared 0 bases from V and 0 bases from J, leaving 8 bases between. Germline-derived CDR1 and CDR2 are SEHNR and FQNEAQ (reference sequence). CDR3 length: 15 amino acids. CDR3: CASSLALGDQETQYF. CDR3 coding DNA: TGTGCCAGCAGCTTAGCGCTGGGAGACCAAGAGACCCAGTACTTC.

This clone was seen once. The chain links TRBV5-1 to TRBJ2-1; 13 bases match TRBD2. Germline V gives CDR1 SGHRS, CDR2 YFSETQ. This CDR3 region has 17 residues. After removal of 4 bases from V and 3 bases from J, the junction contained 7 bases not matched to a gene. CDR3 DNA: TGCGCCAGCAGCCGTAGACTAGCGGGAGGAATCTACAATGAGCAGTTCTTC. It encodes CASSRRLAGGIYNEQFF.

The chain carries TRBV4-2 and TRBJ2-1; the match to TRBD2 covers 14 bases. V shed 2 bases and J 10 bases; nucleotides not matched to a gene: 10. The germline CDR1 and CDR2 sequences are LGHNA and YNFKEQ. The length of the CDR3 is 17 residues. DNA for the CDR3: TGTGCCAGCAGCCAAAAGGGACTAGCGGGAGTTCGGGCGGAGCAGTTCTTC. Encoded protein: CASSQKGLAGVRAEQFF.

About this clone: At one end, the junction sequence differs from germline, possibly due to a read error. This chain links TRBV7-9 with TRBJ1-6; 9 bases match TRBD1. This CDR3 region has 17 residues. Germline CDR1 reads SEHNR; CDR2 reads FQNEAQ (reference sequence). The CDR3 sequence is CASSLAVGTGRNSPLNF. In DNA form, the CDR3 reads TGTGCCAGCAGCTTAGCCGTCGGGACAGGGCGTAATTCACCCCTCAACTTT. Looking up the rest from reference TRBV7-9 and TRBJ1-6 gives the full variable domain: DTGVSQNPRHKITKRGQNVTFRCDPISEHNRLYWYRQTLGQGPEFLTYFQNEAQLEKSRLLSDRFSAERPKGSFSTLEIQRTEQGDSAMYLCASSLAVGTGRNSPLNFGNGTRLTVT.

DNA of the CDR3: TGTGCCAGTAGGATGGACAGGAATCAGCCCCAGCATTTT. This codes for CASRMDRNQPQHF. V gene TRBV19 combines with J gene TRBJ1-5; TRBD1 agrees at 7 bases. This CDR3 is 13 amino acids long. The germline V gene has CDR1 LNHDA and CDR2 SQIVND (reference sequence). V trimming: 6 bases; J trimming: 4 bases; junction bases outside the gene matches: 3.

This clone has just one count. CDR3 loop: CASSPHSLREWSNEQFF. In DNA, the CDR3 is TGCGCCAGCAGCCCCCACTCCCTGCGGGAGTGGAGTAATGAGCAGTTCTTC. This chain connects TRBV4-1 to TRBJ2-1, with 7 bases lining up with TRBD2. Germline lookup yields CDR1 MGHRA and CDR2 YSYEKL. This CDR3 spans 17 amino acids. V lost 4 bases, J lost 7 bases, and 16 bases stayed unmatched.

The chain is built from TRBV15 and TRBJ2-7; 8 bases map to TRBD1. This CDR3 is built from 15 residues. Germline-derived CDR1 and CDR2 are LNHNV and YYDKDF (reference sequence). The ends lost 0 bases at V and 6 bases at J; junction bases unmatched: 7. For the CDR3, the DNA is TGTGCCACCAGCAGAGATACAGGACAGGGCTCCGAGCAGTACTTC. Translated, it gives CATSRDTGQGSEQYF.

The chain couples TRBV9 to TRBJ2-5; 7 bases agree with TRBD2. Germline-derived CDR1 and CDR2 are SGDLS and YYNGEE. The J segment lost 5 bases and the V segment lost 2 bases, leaving 9 bases of the junction unmatched. The CDR3 has 15 amino acids. The CDR3, as DNA: TGTGCCAGCAGCGTCGATCCGGGGGGAGGGGAGACCCAGTACTTC. It translates to CASSVDPGGGETQYF.